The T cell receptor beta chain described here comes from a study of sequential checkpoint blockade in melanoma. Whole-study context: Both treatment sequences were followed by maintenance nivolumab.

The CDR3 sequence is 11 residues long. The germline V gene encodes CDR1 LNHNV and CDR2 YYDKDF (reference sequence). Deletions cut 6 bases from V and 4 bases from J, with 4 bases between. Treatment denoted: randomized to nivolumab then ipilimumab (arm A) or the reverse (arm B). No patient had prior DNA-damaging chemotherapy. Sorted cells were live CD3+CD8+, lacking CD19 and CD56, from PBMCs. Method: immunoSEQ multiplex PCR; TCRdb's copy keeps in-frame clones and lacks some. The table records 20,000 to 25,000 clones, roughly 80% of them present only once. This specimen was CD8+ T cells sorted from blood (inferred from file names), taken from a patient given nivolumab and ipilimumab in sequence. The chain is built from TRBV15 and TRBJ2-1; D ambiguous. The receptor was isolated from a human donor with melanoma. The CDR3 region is CATSMYNEQFF. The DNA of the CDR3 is TGTGCCACCAGTATGTACAATGAGCAGTTCTTC.